This T cell receptor beta chain originates from a study of blood T cells in healthy people across ages. Study results and caveats: Naive CD4+ cell counts and diversity both ran higher in long-lived than in aged donors. Per million T cells, TCR beta diversity dropped roughly linearly as age increased.

Every donor provided roughly 10 milliliters of peripheral blood. Using a J-beta primer mix together with a sample-barcoded 5' primer, a second PCR was run for roughly 6 to 11 cycles. Each of the samples gave a minimum of 3 million paired-end reads that contained CDR3. MiXCR, run by TCRdb on the 5' RACE reads, gives a single entry per CDR3 protein. Among 700,000 to 850,000 distinct CDR3 sequences listed, 35% to 40% were seen once. About this clonotype itself: Its antigen is not known.

The TCR comes from a man aged 18 to 29 in good health. Sequencing input: blood.

The DNA for the CDR3 is TGTGCCAGCAGTCCACTAGCGGGGGGGCGAAGAGATACGCAGTATTTT. This translates into CASSPLAGGRRDTQYF. The rearrangement links TRBV6-5 to TRBJ2-3; TRBD2 agrees at 13 bases. Per the germline V gene, CDR1 is MNHEY and CDR2 is SVGAGI. The length of the CDR3 is 16 residues. V was clipped by 5 bases and J by 5 bases; unmatched bases: 7.